This T cell receptor (beta chain) emerged from a study of blood T cells in healthy people across ages. Primers used in a second PCR of roughly 7 to 11 cycles were a sample-barcoded 5' primer and a J-beta primer mix. One entry per CDR3 protein results from TCRdb running MiXCR on the 5' RACE reads. The table shows 1.5 million to 2 million distinct CDR3 sequences, with approximately 39% occurring only once. This clonotype was detected a few times. Trimming pared 3 bases from V and 4 bases from J, leaving 15 bases between. This CDR3 is built from 16 residues. The germline CDR1 and CDR2 sequences are KGHDR and SFDVKD.

The chain links TRBV24-1 to TRBJ2-1, with D perhaps TRBD2 (6 bases). This clonotype was sampled from a human donor in good health. Material: blood. The chain's CDR3 is CATSDPGEEKYNEQFF. The CDR3 DNA sequence: TGTGCCACCAGTGATCCGGGGGAGGAAAAATACAATGAGCAGTTCTTC.